Shown below are 15 T cell receptor beta chains from a single sample sequenced in a study of blood T cell repertoires in COVID-19. The protocol was immunoSEQ multiplex PCR, while the TCRdb copy is restricted to in-frame clones and leaves out a portion. The sample lists about 44,000 clones, 80% to 90% seen once, with around two fifths in the top ten. The sample consisted of peripheral blood. The receptors here all came from a human donor in a cohort sampled during active COVID-19.

J is TRBJ2-1 and V is TRBV4-3; 10 bases map to TRBD1. Per germline, CDR1 LGHNA and CDR2 YSLEER. V was clipped by 5 bases and J by 8 bases; unmatched bases: 12. The CDR3 extends over 16 amino acids. The DNA of the CDR3 is TGCGCCAGCAGCGGTTATGGGACAGGGGCTCTCGATGAGCAGTTCTTC. Protein sequence: CASSGYGTGALDEQFF.

This chain links TRBV19 with TRBJ2-5; D is ambiguous. The CDR3 runs 13 residues. Trimming took 3 bases from V and 5 from J, leaving 10 bases between them. Germline V gene data show CDR1 as LNHDA and CDR2 as SQIVND (reference sequence). CDR3 sequence: CASSIALRETQYF. The CDR3 DNA reads TGTGCCAGTAGTATCGCCCTTCGGGAGACCCAGTACTTC.

The chain recombines TRBV27 with TRBJ1-6; D call uncertain. The CDR3 runs to 15 residues. The germline CDR1 and CDR2 sequences are MNHEY and SMNVEV (reference sequence). V lost 2 bases and J 7 bases, leaving 12 bases between the germline ends. Here the CDR3 reads CASSLGGFSNSPLHF. The DNA for the CDR3 is TGTGCCAGCAGTTTAGGAGGGTTTTCGAATTCACCCCTCCACTTT.

The rearrangement joins TRBV29-1 to TRBJ2-3; perhaps TRBD2 as D (8 bases). V was pared by 4 bases and J by 5 bases, with 16 bases between. CDR1 is SQVTM and CDR2 is ANQGSEA in the germline V gene. The CDR3 is 14 residues long. CDR3 residues: CSVGPGRGRDTQYF. CDR3 coding DNA: TGCAGCGTTGGGCCCGGGAGGGGGCGAGATACGCAGTATTTT.

The chain joins TRBV11-2 to TRBJ1-5; no firm D call. V lost 4 bases and J 3 bases, leaving 19 bases between the germline ends. In germline, CDR1 is SGHAT, CDR2 FQNNGV. The CDR3 length is 17 residues. The CDR3 DNA sequence: TGTGCCAGCAGCTCCGGTATCACAGCAAGGCCCAATCAGCCCCAGCATTTT. Translation: CASSSGITARPNQPQHF. The full variable domain, rest sourced from reference TRBV11-2 and TRBJ1-5, is EAGVAQSPRYKIIEKRQSVAFWCNPISGHATLYWYQQILGQGPKLLIQFQNNGVVDDSQLPKDRFSAERLKGVDSTLKIQPAKLEDSAVYLCASSSGITARPNQPQHFGDGTRLSIL.

The rearrangement joins TRBV4-2 to TRBJ1-6, with a weak D call TRBD1 (5 bases). The CDR3 runs 15 residues. Deletions cut 1 base from V and 5 bases from J, with 9 bases between. Germline CDR1 is LGHNA and CDR2 is YNFKEQ. DNA for the CDR3: TGTGCCAGCAGCCAAGGACAGACCGATAATTCACCCCTCCACTTT. It is translated as CASSQGQTDNSPLHF.

The chain has TRBV9 and TRBJ2-7, with D possibly matching TRBD1 (8 bases). From germline, CDR1 is SGDLS and CDR2 YYNGEE. Trimming cost V 3 bases and J 3 bases, with 25 bases left between them. The CDR3 is made up of 18 amino acids. Written as DNA, the CDR3 is TGTGCCAGCAGCGAAGCGGGACAGGACAAACCGCCGTACTACGAGCAGTACTTC. Translating gives CASSEAGQDKPPYYEQYF. Combining the CDR3 with reference TRBV9 and TRBJ2-7 gives the whole variable domain DSGVTQTPKHLITATGQRVTLRCSPRSGDLSVYWYQQSLDQGLQFLIQYYNGEERAKGNILERFSAQQFPDLHSELNLSSLELGDSALYFCASSEAGQDKPPYYEQYFGPGTRLTVT.

The chain has TRBV5-8 and TRBJ1-6; D is perhaps TRBD1 (5 bases). The germline V and J ends were trimmed by 5 bases and 7 bases, with 13 bases remaining between them. This CDR3 comprises 14 residues. CDR1 and CDR2 (germline): SGHTS, YDEGEE. The CDR3 region has the DNA TGTGCCAGCAGAGGACACCGTGGGAATTCACCCCTCCACTTT. It translates to CASRGHRGNSPLHF. Filled out from reference TRBV5-8 and TRBJ1-6, the complete variable domain reads EAGVTQSPTHLIKTRGQQATLRCSPISGHTSVYWYQQALGLGLQFLLWYDEGEERNRGNFPPRFSGRQFPNYSSELNVNALELEDSALYLCASRGHRGNSPLHFGNGTRLTVT.

This rearrangement joins TRBV5-1 to TRBJ2-1, with 7 nucleotides matching TRBD2. This CDR3 is 14 amino acids long. Trimming removed 0 bases from V and 9 bases from J; junction bases left unmatched: 6. The germline gives CDR1 SGHRS, CDR2 YFSETQ. This CDR3 reads CASSLGGGRGEQFF. DNA of the CDR3: TGCGCCAGCAGCTTGGGCGGGGGTAGGGGTGAGCAGTTCTTC.

The chain links TRBV30 to TRBJ1-2; weak D call: TRBD1 (5 bases). The CDR3 spans 13 residues. The ends were cut back, 5 bases at V and 2 bases at J, with 12 bases in the middle. Germline CDR1 and CDR2: GTSNPN and SVGIG (reference sequence). The CDR3 loop is CAWQWGQNYGYTF. Here the CDR3 DNA reads TGTGCCTGGCAGTGGGGCCAAAACTATGGCTACACCTTC. Looking up the rest from reference TRBV30 and TRBJ1-2 gives the full variable domain: SQTIHQWPATLVQPVGSPLSLECTVEGTSNPNLYWYRQAAGRGLQLLFYSVGIGQISSEVPQNLSASRPQDRQFILSSKKLLLSDSGFYLCAWQWGQNYGYTFGSGTRLTVV.

The chain employs TRBV6-6 and TRBJ2-5, with D possibly matching TRBD1 (5 bases). Germline-derived CDR1 and CDR2 are MNHNY and SVGAGI (reference sequence). The CDR3 covers 12 residues. V lost 5 bases and J 3 bases, leaving 7 bases between the germline ends. CDR3 coding DNA: TGTGCCAGCAGTCGACAGAAAGAGACCCAGTACTTC. It translates to CASSRQKETQYF.

The chain carries TRBV12-2 and TRBJ2-7; the table's D gene call, TRBD1, was not cross checked with the DNA. TRBV12-2 is listed as a pseudogene. The CDR3 has 15 amino acids. CDR3: CASRCSRGSSYEQYV. CDR3 nucleotides: TGTGCAAGTCGCTGTAGCAGGGGAAGCTCCTACGAGCAGTACGTC.

About this clone: The junction differs from germline at one of its ends, possibly a read error. This chain links TRBV27 with TRBJ2-1, with D possibly matching TRBD2 (6 bases). Germline V gives CDR1 MNHEY, CDR2 SMNVEV (reference sequence). This CDR3 is built from 13 residues. Here the CDR3 reads CASSFQNRDPGVF. The CDR3 DNA reads TGTGCCAGCAGTTTCCAAAATAGAGACCCGGGGGTCTTC.

The rearrangement joins TRBV2 to TRBJ2-5, with D tentatively TRBD2 (5 bases). In germline, CDR1 is SNHLY, CDR2 FYNNEI. The CDR3 totals 14 residues. Between the trimmed V and J ends, which lost 7 bases and 0 bases, there was a span of 12 bases. CDR3 bases: TGTGCCAGCAACCAAAACGGGGACCAAGAGACCCAGTACTTC. Encoded protein: CASNQNGDQETQYF.

The chain joins TRBV7-2 to TRBJ2-2; D is ambiguous. The CDR3 covers 15 residues. Between the trimmed V and J ends, which lost 1 base and 2 bases, there was a span of 8 bases. CDR1 is SGHTA, CDR2 FQGNSA, per germline. CDR3 loop: CASSLVRSNTGELFF. The CDR3 region has the DNA TGTGCCAGCAGCTTAGTGCGGTCCAACACCGGGGAGCTGTTTTTT.